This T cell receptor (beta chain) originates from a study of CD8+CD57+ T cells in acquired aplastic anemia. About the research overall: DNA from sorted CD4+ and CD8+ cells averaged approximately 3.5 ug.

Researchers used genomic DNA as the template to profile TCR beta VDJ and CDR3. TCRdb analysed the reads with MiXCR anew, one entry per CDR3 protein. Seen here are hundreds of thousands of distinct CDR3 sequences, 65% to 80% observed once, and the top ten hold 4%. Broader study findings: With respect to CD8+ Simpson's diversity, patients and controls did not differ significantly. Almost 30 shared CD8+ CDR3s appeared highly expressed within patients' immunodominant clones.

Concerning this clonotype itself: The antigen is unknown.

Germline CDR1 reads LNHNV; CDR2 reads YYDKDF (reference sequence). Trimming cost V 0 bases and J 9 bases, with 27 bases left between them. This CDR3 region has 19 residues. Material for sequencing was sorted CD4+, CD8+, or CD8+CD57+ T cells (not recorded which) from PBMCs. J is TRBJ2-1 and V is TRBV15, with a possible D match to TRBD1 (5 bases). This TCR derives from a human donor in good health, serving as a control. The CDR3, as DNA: TGTGCCACCAGCAGAGACCTTATAGAACAGGACCCGTCGTGTGCTGAGCAGTTCTTC. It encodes CATSRDLIEQDPSCAEQFF.